These 27 T cell receptor beta chains share one sample of origin, sequenced in a study of CD8 T cells in Susac syndrome. Random hexamers were used to reverse transcribe roughly 0.5 to 1 ug of RNA. TCRdb analysed the immunoSEQ multiplex PCR reads with MiXCR anew, one entry per CDR3 protein. The data contain 75,000 to 100,000 distinct CDR3 sequences, approximately 95% of them singletons. Sequenced sample: CD8+ T cells from PBMCs. The receptor set was obtained from a human donor with Susac syndrome.

This rearrangement joins TRBV18 to TRBJ2-7; a weak D match, TRBD1 (6 bases). This CDR3 has 15 amino acids. Looked up from germline, CDR1 is KGHSH and CDR2 is LQKENI. Trimming cost V 4 bases and J 0 bases, with 13 bases left between them. The CDR3 region has the DNA TGTGCCAGCTCACTAGAGGACAGCATCTCCTACGAGCAGTACTTC. Protein product: CASSLEDSISYEQYF. Based on the CDR3 plus reference TRBV18 and TRBJ2-7, the full variable domain is NAGVMQNPRHLVRRRGQEARLRCSPMKGHSHVYWYRQLPEEGLKFMVYLQKENIIDESGMPKERFSAEFPKEGPSILRIQQVVRGDSAAYFCASSLEDSISYEQYFGPGTRLTVT.

The chain has TRBV28 and TRBJ2-7; possibly TRBD2 for D (5 bases). Trimming left V 7 bases short and J 3 bases short, with 16 bases between. The germline V gene has CDR1 MDHEN and CDR2 SYDVKM. The CDR3 consists of 14 residues. The chain's CDR3 is CASTRLGSFYEQYF. CDR3 nucleotide sequence: TGTGCCAGCACCCGTTTGGGGAGCTTCTACGAGCAGTACTTC.

This clonotype was counted once. The chain links TRBV7-9 to TRBJ2-3; D tentatively fits TRBD1 or TRBD2 (5 bases each). Trimming cost V 5 bases and J 0 bases, with 18 bases left between them. Germline CDR1 and CDR2: SEHNR and FQNEAQ (reference sequence). The CDR3 spans 17 residues. DNA for the CDR3: TGTGCCAGCAGCCCCTCGGGGCTAGCAGGGAGCACAGATACGCAGTATTTT. Translation: CASSPSGLAGSTDTQYF.

The chain carries TRBV7-9 and TRBJ1-5; D uncertain. The V gene's germline CDR1 is SEHNR and CDR2 FQNEAQ (reference sequence). V dropped 1 base and J dropped 6 bases, with 10 bases sitting between them. The length of the CDR3 is 14 residues. The CDR3 sequence: CASSLGQMGQPQHF. The CDR3 bases are TGTGCCAGCAGCTTAGGGCAAATGGGTCAGCCCCAGCATTTT.

This rearrangement joins TRBV7-8 to TRBJ2-3, with D maybe TRBD2 (6 bases). V was trimmed by 5 bases and J by 6 bases, leaving 18 bases between them. The CDR3 is 15 amino acids. Germline values: CDR1 SGHVS, CDR2 FQNEAQ. The DNA for the CDR3 is TGTGCCAGCAGCGATAATGGAGGGAGTTCGGATACGCAGTATTTT. This gives the protein CASSDNGGSSDTQYF.

The CDR3 is CSAREASLTEAFF. The CDR3 nucleotides are TGCAGTGCTAGAGAGGCGTCTCTCACTGAAGCTTTCTTT. The chain is built from TRBV20-1 and TRBJ1-1; D remains unclear. Germline loops: CDR1 DFQATT, CDR2 SNEGSKA (reference sequence). V gave up 0 bases and J gave up 4 bases, with 9 bases separating them. The CDR3 spans 13 residues.

This chain links TRBV11-2 with TRBJ2-3; D might be TRBD2 (5 bases). V lost 5 bases to trimming and J lost 6 bases, with 12 bases between them. The CDR3 sequence is 13 residues long. CDR1 and CDR2 from the germline V gene are SGHAT and FQNNGV. The CDR3 coding sequence is TGTGCCAGCAGCAGAATCCGCGGGGATACGCAGTATTTT. It yields the protein CASSRIRGDTQYF.

The J gene is TRBJ2-7, the V gene TRBV19; TRBD2 agrees at 8 bases. The CDR3 is 18 residues long. V trimming: 6 bases; J trimming: 2 bases; junction bases outside the gene matches: 18. CDR1 LNHDA and CDR2 SQIVND come from the germline V gene (reference sequence). CDR3 in amino acids: CASSMLLAEGISPYEQYF. CDR3 bases: TGTGCCAGTAGCATGCTACTAGCGGAGGGGATATCCCCCTACGAGCAGTACTTC.

The J gene is TRBJ2-5, the V gene TRBV15, with 9 bases lining up with TRBD2. The CDR3 covers 14 residues. V lost 5 bases, J lost 5 bases, and 6 bases stayed unmatched. CDR1 and CDR2 (germline): LNHNV, YYDKDF (reference sequence). The CDR3 bases are TGTGCCACCAGCGCAGGACTAGCGAGCGAGACCCAGTACTTC. Residues: CATSAGLASETQYF. Filled out from reference TRBV15 and TRBJ2-5, the complete variable domain reads DAMVIQNPRYQVTQFGKPVTLSCSQTLNHNVMYWYQQKSSQAPKLLFHYYDKDFNNEADTPDNFQSRRPNTSFCFLDIRSPGLGDTAMYLCATSAGLASETQYFGPGTRLLVL.

This clonotype has only a few counts. The rearrangement uses TRBV10-3 and TRBJ1-5; D is unresolved. V lost 2 bases and J lost 0, with 8 bases in between. The CDR3 consists of 15 residues. Per the germline V gene, CDR1 is ENHRY and CDR2 is SYGVKD. As DNA, the CDR3 is TGTGCCATCAGTGAGGGACGAAATAGCAATCAGCCCCAGCATTTT. Translation: CAISEGRNSNQPQHF.

This clonotype was picked up one time. The chain joins TRBV11-1 to TRBJ2-7, with a possible D match to TRBD1 (5 bases). Germline loops: CDR1 SGHAT, CDR2 FQDESV (reference sequence). The CDR3 is made up of 14 amino acids. V lost 5 bases to trimming and J lost 6 bases, with 17 bases between them. CDR3 sequence (DNA): TGTGCCAGCAGCCACGAGTCAGGGATCGGCGAGCAGTACTTC. Amino acids: CASSHESGIGEQYF.

The chain couples TRBV5-1 to TRBJ1-4; D unresolved. The germline gives CDR1 SGHRS, CDR2 YFSETQ. The CDR3 runs 15 residues. The V gene lost 2 bases and the J gene lost 2 bases, with 10 bases spanning the gap. The CDR3 sequence: CASSLNGQTNEKLFF. In DNA form, the CDR3 reads TGCGCCAGCAGCTTAAACGGGCAGACTAATGAAAAACTGTTTTTT.

This chain links TRBV3-1 with TRBJ2-7; 10 bases align to TRBD2. V gave up 1 base and J gave up 2 bases; unmatched junction bases: 5. Germline V gives CDR1 LGHDT, CDR2 YNNKEL (reference sequence). The CDR3 spans 16 residues. The CDR3 region is CASSQGSGRGTYEQYF. CDR3 nucleotides: TGTGCCAGCAGCCAAGGGAGCGGGAGGGGCACCTACGAGCAGTACTTC.

The V and J genes are TRBV7-9 and TRBJ2-7, with D uncertain. The length of the CDR3 is 16 residues. The germline gives CDR1 SEHNR, CDR2 FQNEAQ (reference sequence). V lost 5 bases, J lost 2 bases, and 19 bases lay in between. The CDR3 DNA sequence: TGTGCCAGCAGCCCTAGGCCCAGTAGATCTACCTACGAGCAGTACTTC. Amino acid sequence: CASSPRPSRSTYEQYF.

V gene TRBV9 combines with J gene TRBJ2-3; weak D call: TRBD2 (6 bases). This CDR3 contains 16 residues. CDR1 is SGDLS, CDR2 YYNGEE, per germline. V dropped 3 bases and J dropped 0 bases, with 14 bases sitting between them. Here the CDR3 DNA reads TGTGCCAGCAGCGCGGAGGGAACCCCTAGCACAGATACGCAGTATTTT. This translates into CASSAEGTPSTDTQYF.

The rearrangement joins TRBV7-2 to TRBJ2-5; weak D call: TRBD2 (5 bases). Deletions cut 5 bases from V and 5 bases from J, with 18 bases between. CDR3 length: 15 residues. The germline CDR1 and CDR2 sequences are SGHTA and FQGNSA. CDR3 residues: CASSPRGRGRETQYF. CDR3 coding DNA: TGTGCCAGCAGCCCCCGGGGTCGGGGTAGGGAGACCCAGTACTTC. Full variable domain (rest looked up from reference TRBV7-2 and TRBJ2-5): GAGVSQSPSNKVTEKGKDVELRCDPISGHTALYWYRQSLGQGLEFLIYFQGNSAPDKSGLPSDRFSAERTGGSVSTLTIQRTQQEDSAVYLCASSPRGRGRETQYFGPGTRLLVL.

The chain has TRBV24-1 and TRBJ2-1; 7 bases line up with TRBD1. The CDR3 has 15 residues. Germline trimming cut 3 bases from V and 7 bases from J; bases unmatched to any gene: 8. Germline V lookup: CDR1 KGHDR, CDR2 SFDVKD. The CDR3 spells CATSDQGDETNEQFF. The CDR3 DNA is TGTGCCACCAGTGATCAGGGGGACGAAACGAATGAGCAGTTCTTC.

This sequence joins TRBV6-5 and TRBJ2-7, with 7 positions matching TRBD1. The CDR3 consists of 11 residues. Germline V gene data show CDR1 as MNHEY and CDR2 as SVGAGI. After removal of 7 bases from V and 6 bases from J, the junction contained 3 bases not matched to a gene. This chain's CDR3 is CASIRGREQYF. The CDR3, as DNA: TGTGCCAGCATTAGGGGGCGCGAGCAGTACTTC.

This chain joins TRBV7-8 and TRBJ2-7; maybe TRBD1 (6 bases). Germline V CDR1 and CDR2: SGHVS, FQNEAQ. This CDR3 has 15 amino acids. The germline V and J ends were trimmed by 2 bases and 6 bases, with 17 bases remaining between them. The CDR3 DNA reads TGTGCCAGCAGCTTACCCCGAGAGGACAGCGGCGAGCAGTACTTC. This gives the protein CASSLPREDSGEQYF.

The chain uses TRBV18 and TRBJ2-3, with D maybe TRBD1 (6 bases). Germline V gene lookup returns CDR1 KGHSH and CDR2 LQKENI. V lost 4 bases and J lost 1, with 9 bases in between. This CDR3 has 14 amino acids. CDR3 region: CASSHAGGTDTQYF. CDR3 nucleotide sequence: TGTGCCAGCTCACATGCAGGGGGCACAGATACGCAGTATTTT.

The count of this clonotype is one. This chain joins TRBV13 and TRBJ1-5; unclear D gene. CDR3 length: 15 amino acids. CDR1 and CDR2 from the germline V gene are PRHDT and FYEKMQ (reference sequence). Trimming took 0 bases from V and 6 from J, leaving 12 bases between them. CDR3 nucleotide sequence: TGTGCCAGCAGCTTAGGCCGGACGCTAAGTCAGCCCCAGCATTTT. It yields the protein CASSLGRTLSQPQHF.

The genes are TRBV3-1 and TRBJ2-1; the D is unclear. From germline, CDR1 is LGHDT and CDR2 YNNKEL (reference sequence). V was pared by 1 base and J by 0 bases, with 13 bases between. CDR3 length: 17 residues. As DNA, the CDR3 is TGTGCCAGCAGCCAAGGAGAGTTTAGGCCCTCCTACAATGAGCAGTTCTTC. As protein: CASSQGEFRPSYNEQFF.

This chain connects TRBV29-1 to TRBJ2-5; D is possibly TRBD1 (6 bases). Germline CDR1 is SQVTM and CDR2 is ANQGSEA. V was clipped by 6 bases and J by 2 bases, with 22 bases between them. This CDR3 has 16 amino acids. DNA for the CDR3: TGCAGCGTGAAGGCTGGGGGCTACTACATTCAAGAGACCCAGTACTTC. It is translated as CSVKAGGYYIQETQYF.

The chain combines TRBV30 with TRBJ2-7, with D unclear. Trimming cost V 2 bases and J 1 base, with 9 bases left between them. The CDR3 sequence is 13 residues long. Per the germline V gene, CDR1 is GTSNPN and CDR2 is SVGIG (reference sequence). The CDR3 sequence: CAWSHGQSYEQYF. In DNA, the CDR3 is TGTGCCTGGAGTCACGGCCAGTCCTACGAGCAGTACTTC.

J is TRBJ1-2 and V is TRBV18, with no clear D. Trimming removed 2 bases from V and 4 bases from J, with 11 bases in between. Germline V gene sequence: CDR1 KGHSH, CDR2 LQKENI. The CDR3 is made up of 14 amino acids. The CDR3 coding sequence is TGTGCCAGCTCACCAGCATCGGCGGGCTATGGCTACACCTTC. As protein: CASSPASAGYGYTF.

The rearrangement joins TRBV7-9 to TRBJ2-3, with 10 bases identical to TRBD2. V was pared by 5 bases and J by 5 bases, with 10 bases of the junction left unmatched. Germline lookup yields CDR1 SEHNR and CDR2 FQNEAQ (reference sequence). The length of the CDR3 is 16 residues. The CDR3 DNA reads TGTGCCAGCAGCCATCGAGCGGGAGGGCCCTTAGATACGCAGTATTTT. Its translation: CASSHRAGGPLDTQYF.

V is TRBV18 and J is TRBJ1-2, with D perhaps TRBD1 (6 bases). Per germline, CDR1 KGHSH and CDR2 LQKENI. The CDR3 extends over 20 amino acids. V was trimmed by 5 bases and J by 2 bases, leaving 30 bases between them. CDR3 in DNA: TGTGCCAGCTCATTCTTAAGCTCTATCCGGACAGCCTTACCGAACTATGGCTACACCTTC. Its translation is CASSFLSSIRTALPNYGYTF.